The 18 T cell receptor beta chains presented below share a single source sample, sequenced in a study of cytomegalovirus exposure and HLA in healthy donors. 60 Vbeta and 13 Jbeta primers were used in PCR. Sequencing was performed with immunoSEQ multiplex PCR; in TCRdb, only in-frame clones are kept and a portion is missing. This sample has approximately 93,000 clones, with approximately 75% found just once. What was sequenced was PBMCs. The receptor source for this set is a woman between 35 and 50 years old in good health and CMV-seronegative.

J is TRBJ1-1 and V is TRBV30; no firm D call. Trimming removed 1 base from V and 0 bases from J, with 6 bases in between. The germline CDR1 and CDR2 sequences are GTSNPN and SVGIG (reference sequence). The CDR3 has 13 amino acids. CDR3 in DNA: TGTGCCTGGAGTGCCACAGTGAACACTGAAGCTTTCTTT. This gives the protein CAWSATVNTEAFF.

This chain uses TRBV27 with TRBJ1-2; D perhaps matches TRBD1 (6 bases). The V end lost 7 bases, the J end lost 4 bases, and 22 bases lay between the germline ends. The CDR3 contains 16 residues. CDR1 and CDR2 (germline): MNHEY, SMNVEV (reference sequence). CDR3 sequence: CASIPLGRGASYGYTF. CDR3 in DNA: TGTGCCAGCATCCCCTTGGGCAGGGGCGCTTCCTATGGCTACACCTTC.

The chain has TRBV7-8 and TRBJ2-6; 11 nucleotides line up with TRBD2. CDR3 length: 18 amino acids. The germline CDR1 and CDR2 sequences are SGHVS and FQNEAQ. Unmatched junction bases numbered 7, after V lost 6 bases and J lost 0 bases. The CDR3 protein is CASRRSGTSGSGANVLTF. DNA of the CDR3: TGTGCCAGCAGGAGATCCGGGACTAGCGGCTCTGGGGCCAACGTCCTGACTTTC.

The V call is TRBV4-3, the J call TRBJ1-3, with 7 bases lining up with TRBD1. This CDR3 spans 14 amino acids. The V gene's germline CDR1 is LGHNA and CDR2 YSLEER. The J segment lost 4 bases and the V segment lost 3 bases, leaving 3 bases of the junction unmatched. The CDR3 loop reads CASSQGGQGNTIYF. The CDR3, as DNA: TGCGCCAGCAGCCAGGGGGGACAGGGAAACACCATATATTTT.

The V call is TRBV9, the J call TRBJ1-2, with D tentatively TRBD1 (6 bases). This CDR3 region has 15 residues. CDR1 and CDR2 (germline): SGDLS, YYNGEE. The ends were cut back, 0 bases at V and 5 bases at J, with 14 bases in the middle. The CDR3 sequence: CASSVDAGAGYGYTF. As DNA, the CDR3 is TGTGCCAGCAGCGTAGATGCGGGGGCGGGATATGGCTACACCTTC.

This sequence joins TRBV19 and TRBJ2-4; weak D call: TRBD2 (7 bases). Germline CDR1 and CDR2: LNHDA and SQIVND (reference sequence). CDR3 size: 14 residues. V was trimmed by 6 bases and J by 3 bases, leaving 12 bases between them. The CDR3 nucleotides read TGTGCCAGTAGCGGGGGGCCTCACAAAAACATTCAGTACTTC. Amino acid sequence: CASSGGPHKNIQYF.

The gene calls are TRBV15 and TRBJ1-5; 9 bases agree with TRBD1. Germline loops: CDR1 LNHNV, CDR2 YYDKDF (reference sequence). V lost 3 bases, J lost 6 bases, and 9 bases stayed unmatched. The CDR3 is 16 residues long. The CDR3 region is CATSSPGTGRGQPQHF. In DNA, the CDR3 is TGTGCCACCAGCAGTCCCGGGACAGGGCGCGGTCAGCCCCAGCATTTT.

V is TRBV2 and J is TRBJ2-2, with 10 bases aligning to TRBD1. CDR3 size: 14 residues. Trimming took 8 bases from V and 4 from J; bases not matched to a gene: 4. Germline lookup yields CDR1 SNHLY and CDR2 FYNNEI. CDR3 amino acids: CASSGQGLTGELFF. The CDR3 nucleotides read TGTGCCAGCTCGGGACAGGGGCTCACCGGGGAGCTGTTTTTT.

The chain links TRBV30 to TRBJ1-2; D possibly corresponds to TRBD1 (6 bases). V dropped 4 bases and J dropped 3 bases, with 18 bases sitting between them. The CDR3 length is 15 residues. Germline V gene sequence: CDR1 GTSNPN, CDR2 SVGIG (reference sequence). The DNA for the CDR3 is TGTGCCTGGATTGGCAGGGGAATGTGGGACTATGGCTACACCTTC. Protein sequence: CAWIGRGMWDYGYTF.

This chain links TRBV19 with TRBJ2-7, with D perhaps TRBD2 (5 bases). Germline V gene lookup returns CDR1 LNHDA and CDR2 SQIVND (reference sequence). The CDR3 is 16 residues long. Trimming removed 4 bases from V and 3 bases from J, with 19 bases in between. CDR3 in DNA: TGTGCCAGTAGTAACTCAGGCGGGCGGAGGAACTACGAGCAGTACTTC. Translated, it gives CASSNSGGRRNYEQYF.

The chain joins TRBV9 to TRBJ1-4, with 7 bases fitting TRBD1. Germline V gene data show CDR1 as SGDLS and CDR2 as YYNGEE. Unmatched junction bases numbered 7, after V lost 3 bases and J lost 5 bases. The CDR3 is 15 amino acids. The CDR3 DNA sequence: TGTGCCAGCAGCGACAATCGGGACAGAAATGAAAAACTGTTTTTT. Its protein product is CASSDNRDRNEKLFF.

The chain carries TRBV4-3 and TRBJ1-5; no reliable D call. V lost 0 bases and J 2 bases, leaving 11 bases between the germline ends. CDR1 and CDR2 from the germline V gene are LGHNA and YSLEER. The CDR3 spans 16 residues. The CDR3 spells CASSQDPWEGNQPQHF. The DNA for the CDR3 is TGCGCCAGCAGCCAAGATCCCTGGGAGGGCAATCAGCCCCAGCATTTT.

This clone was recorded once. The genes are TRBV7-3 and TRBJ2-5; D is ambiguous. The CDR3 totals 13 residues. Germline V gives CDR1 SGHTA, CDR2 FQGTGA. V was pared by 5 bases and J by 2 bases, with 9 bases between. CDR3: CASSPHMQETQYF. CDR3 bases: TGTGCCAGCAGCCCCCACATGCAAGAGACCCAGTACTTC.

The CDR3 is CSVVRDRDAYEQYF. In DNA form, the CDR3 reads TGCAGCGTTGTTCGGGATCGAGATGCCTACGAGCAGTACTTC. The rearrangement links TRBV29-1 to TRBJ2-5; TRBD2 might be the D (5 bases). The J call may be wrong; the DNA end is better matched by TRBJ2-7. CDR1 and CDR2 (germline): SQVTM, ANQGSEA. This CDR3 region has 14 residues.

This chain joins TRBV27 and TRBJ1-1, with D possibly being TRBD1 (5 bases). Trimming removed 5 bases at V and 1 base at J, with 8 bases between. The CDR3 length is 13 residues. Germline V lookup: CDR1 MNHEY, CDR2 SMNVEV (reference sequence). The DNA for the CDR3 is TGTGCCAGCAGTAATACAGGGAACACTGAAGCTTTCTTT. Its translation: CASSNTGNTEAFF.

V gene TRBV6-5 combines with J gene TRBJ1-2; 7 bases are a match to TRBD1. Germline V gene lookup returns CDR1 MNHEY and CDR2 SVGAGI. The length of the CDR3 is 11 residues. Trimming cost V 5 bases and J 6 bases; bases outside gene matches: 0. CDR3 DNA sequence: TGTGCCAGCAGTCAGGGGGATGGCTACACCTTC. Residues: CASSQGDGYTF.

This chain joins TRBV6-1 and TRBJ2-7; D may be TRBD2 (6 bases). The V and J ends lost 6 bases and 0 bases respectively, with 15 bases between them. CDR1 is MNHNS, CDR2 SASEGT, per germline. The length of the CDR3 is 15 residues. This CDR3 is CASRAAEEGSYEQYF. CDR3 DNA: TGTGCCAGCAGGGCAGCAGAGGAGGGCTCCTACGAGCAGTACTTC.

This chain uses TRBV18 with TRBJ1-5; D is unresolved. Germline loops: CDR1 KGHSH, CDR2 LQKENI. Between the trimmed V and J ends, which lost 3 bases and 5 bases, there was a span of 8 bases. The CDR3 totals 13 residues. The CDR3: CASSPDIDQPQHF. DNA of the CDR3: TGTGCCAGCTCACCCGACATAGATCAGCCCCAGCATTTT. The full variable domain, in which reference TRBV18 and TRBJ1-5 provide the parts outside the CDR3, is NAGVMQNPRHLVRRRGQEARLRCSPMKGHSHVYWYRQLPEEGLKFMVYLQKENIIDESGMPKERFSAEFPKEGPSILRIQQVVRGDSAAYFCASSPDIDQPQHFGDGTRLSIL.